The 4 T cell receptor beta chains presented below share a single source sample, sequenced in a study of blood T cell repertoires in COVID-19. The assay was immunoSEQ multiplex PCR, and TCRdb's table has in-frame clones only and misses some. The sample lists about 290,000 clones; just over 85% were seen once. What was sequenced was peripheral blood. These receptors were obtained from a woman between 25 and 40 years old with active or convalescent COVID-19.

In regard to this clone: The same CDR3 also results from other DNA sequences found in this sample. The J gene is TRBJ2-5, the V gene TRBV7-3, with TRBD1 as a possible D gene (6 bases). Trimming pared 5 bases from V and 1 base from J, leaving 11 bases between. This CDR3 contains 14 residues. Looked up from germline, CDR1 is SGHTA and CDR2 is FQGTGA. The CDR3 loop reads CASSPTGLQETQYF. CDR3 sequence (DNA): TGTGCCAGCAGCCCTACAGGGCTCCAAGAGACCCAGTACTTC.

The gene calls are TRBV27 and TRBJ2-6; D possibly corresponds to TRBD2 (7 bases). V was shortened by 5 bases and J by 0 bases, with 20 bases between the two germline ends. Germline values: CDR1 MNHEY, CDR2 SMNVEV (reference sequence). The CDR3 spans 19 residues. CDR3 sequence: CASSLRGAGSLSGANVLTF. The CDR3 DNA reads as TGTGCCAGCAGTCTCCGGGGGGCAGGCTCACTCTCTGGGGCCAACGTCCTGACTTTC.

The CDR3 DNA reads TGTGCCAGCGCCTCGGGGGTGGGCTCCTACAATGAGCAGTTCTTC. This encodes CASASGVGSYNEQFF. The V call is TRBV9, the J call TRBJ2-1, with D perhaps TRBD2 (6 bases). Trimming cost V 7 bases and J 0 bases, with 14 bases left between them. The germline V gene has CDR1 SGDLS and CDR2 YYNGEE. The CDR3 length is 15 residues.

V usage is TRBV6-1 and J usage is TRBJ2-3; 7 nucleotides agree with TRBD1. The V gene end was trimmed by 1 base and the J gene end by 5 bases; junction bases not matched to a gene: 6. Germline V gene data show CDR1 as MNHNS and CDR2 as SASEGT. The CDR3 covers 15 residues. The DNA of the CDR3 is TGTGCCAGCAGTGAAGGACGGGACAGAAAAGATACGCAGTATTTT. This translates into CASSEGRDRKDTQYF.